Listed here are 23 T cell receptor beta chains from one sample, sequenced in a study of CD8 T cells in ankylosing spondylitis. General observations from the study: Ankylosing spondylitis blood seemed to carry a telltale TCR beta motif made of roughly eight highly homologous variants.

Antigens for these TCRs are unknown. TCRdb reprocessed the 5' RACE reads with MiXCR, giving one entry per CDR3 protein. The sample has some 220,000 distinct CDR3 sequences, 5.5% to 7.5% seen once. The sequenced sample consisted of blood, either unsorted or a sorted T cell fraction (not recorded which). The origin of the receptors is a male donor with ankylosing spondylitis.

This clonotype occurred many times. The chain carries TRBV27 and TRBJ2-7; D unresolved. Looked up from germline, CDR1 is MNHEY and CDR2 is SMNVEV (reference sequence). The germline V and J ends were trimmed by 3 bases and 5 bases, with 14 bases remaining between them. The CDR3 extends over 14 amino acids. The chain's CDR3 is CASSFHLSHDEQYF. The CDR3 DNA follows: TGTGCCAGCAGTTTTCACCTGTCCCACGACGAGCAGTACTTC.

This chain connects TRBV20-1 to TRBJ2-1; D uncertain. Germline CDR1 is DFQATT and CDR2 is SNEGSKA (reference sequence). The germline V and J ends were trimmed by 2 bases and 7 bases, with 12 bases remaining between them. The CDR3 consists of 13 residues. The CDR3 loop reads CSARSRYQNEQFF. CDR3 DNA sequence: TGCAGTGCTAGAAGCAGGTACCAAAATGAGCAGTTCTTC.

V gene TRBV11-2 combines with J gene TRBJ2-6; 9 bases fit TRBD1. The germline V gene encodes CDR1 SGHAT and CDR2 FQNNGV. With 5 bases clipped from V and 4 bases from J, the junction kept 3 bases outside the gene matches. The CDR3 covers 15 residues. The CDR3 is CASSRGQGGANVLTF. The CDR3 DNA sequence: TGTGCCAGCAGCCGAGGACAGGGGGGGGCCAACGTCCTGACTTTC. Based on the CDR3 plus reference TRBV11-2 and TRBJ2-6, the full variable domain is EAGVAQSPRYKIIEKRQSVAFWCNPISGHATLYWYQQILGQGPKLLIQFQNNGVVDDSQLPKDRFSAERLKGVDSTLKIQPAKLEDSAVYLCASSRGQGGANVLTFGAGSRLTVL.

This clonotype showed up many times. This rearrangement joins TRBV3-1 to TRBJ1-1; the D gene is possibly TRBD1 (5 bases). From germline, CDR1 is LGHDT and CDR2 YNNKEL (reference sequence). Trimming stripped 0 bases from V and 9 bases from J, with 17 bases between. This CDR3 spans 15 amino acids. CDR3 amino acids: CASSQDQGEQNQAFF. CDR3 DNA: TGTGCCAGCAGCCAAGATCAGGGTGAACAGAACCAAGCTTTCTTT.

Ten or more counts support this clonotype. CDR3 nucleotide sequence: TGTGCCAGCAGCTTAGGGCTAGCGGGAGGCCCAGGGTACGAGCAGTACTTC. This encodes CASSLGLAGGPGYEQYF. The chain has TRBV7-8 and TRBJ2-7; 11 bases agree with TRBD2. The V gene end was trimmed by 1 base and the J gene end by 4 bases; junction bases not matched to a gene: 9. Germline CDR1 is SGHVS and CDR2 is FQNEAQ. The CDR3 is 17 amino acids.

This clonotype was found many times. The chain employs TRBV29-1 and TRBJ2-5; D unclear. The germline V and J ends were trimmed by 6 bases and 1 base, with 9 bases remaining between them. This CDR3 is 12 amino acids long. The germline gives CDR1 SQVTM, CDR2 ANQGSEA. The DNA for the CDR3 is TGCAGCGTCCCCCGGACCCAAGAGACCCAGTACTTC. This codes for CSVPRTQETQYF.

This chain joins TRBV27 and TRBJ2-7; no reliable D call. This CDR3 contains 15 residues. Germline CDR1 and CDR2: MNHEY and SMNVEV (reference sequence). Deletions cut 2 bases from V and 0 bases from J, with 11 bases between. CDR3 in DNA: TGTGCCAGCAGTTTAGGCTCGGCCCACTCCTACGAGCAGTACTTC. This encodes CASSLGSAHSYEQYF.

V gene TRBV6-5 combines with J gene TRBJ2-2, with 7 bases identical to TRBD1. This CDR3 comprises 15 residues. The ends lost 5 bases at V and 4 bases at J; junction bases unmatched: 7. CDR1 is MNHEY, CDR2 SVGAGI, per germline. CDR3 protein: CASSHATGFTGELFF. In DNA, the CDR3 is TGTGCCAGCAGTCACGCGACAGGGTTCACCGGGGAGCTGTTTTTT.

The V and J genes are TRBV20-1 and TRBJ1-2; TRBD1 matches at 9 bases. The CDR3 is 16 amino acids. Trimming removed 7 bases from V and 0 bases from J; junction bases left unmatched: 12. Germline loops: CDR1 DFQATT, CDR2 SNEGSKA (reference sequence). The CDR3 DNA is TGCAGTGTCTTCCGGGACAGGGCCGGAGCTAACTATGGCTACACCTTC. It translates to CSVFRDRAGANYGYTF.

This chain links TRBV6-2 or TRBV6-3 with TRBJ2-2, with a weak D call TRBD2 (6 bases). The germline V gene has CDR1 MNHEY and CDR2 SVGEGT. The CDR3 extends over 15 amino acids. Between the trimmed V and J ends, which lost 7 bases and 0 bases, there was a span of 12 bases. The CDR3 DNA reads TGTGCCAGCATACCCAGGGACTCGAACACCGGGGAGCTGTTTTTT. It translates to CASIPRDSNTGELFF.

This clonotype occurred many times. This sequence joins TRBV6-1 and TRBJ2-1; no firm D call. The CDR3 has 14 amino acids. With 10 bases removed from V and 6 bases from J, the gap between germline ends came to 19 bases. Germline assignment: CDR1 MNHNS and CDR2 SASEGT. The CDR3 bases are TGTGCCACCACCAGTGGAGACGGAGTCAATGAGCAGTTCTTC. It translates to CATTSGDGVNEQFF.

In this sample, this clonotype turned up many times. The CDR3 is CASSDLGTGRNQPQHF. As DNA, the CDR3 is TGTGCCAGCAGTGACCTAGGGACAGGGAGGAATCAGCCCCAGCATTTT. The rearrangement links TRBV25-1 to TRBJ1-5; 9 positions agree with TRBD1. CDR3 length: 16 amino acids. V lost 3 bases to trimming and J lost 4 bases; unmatched junction nucleotides: 7. Germline V gene sequence: CDR1 MGHDK, CDR2 SYGVNS. The full variable domain, rest sourced from reference TRBV25-1 and TRBJ1-5, is EADIYQTPRYLVIGTGKKITLECSQTMGHDKMYWYQQDPGMELHLIHYSYGVNSTEKGDLSSESTVSRIRTEHFPLTLESARPSHTSQYLCASSDLGTGRNQPQHFGDGTRLSIL.

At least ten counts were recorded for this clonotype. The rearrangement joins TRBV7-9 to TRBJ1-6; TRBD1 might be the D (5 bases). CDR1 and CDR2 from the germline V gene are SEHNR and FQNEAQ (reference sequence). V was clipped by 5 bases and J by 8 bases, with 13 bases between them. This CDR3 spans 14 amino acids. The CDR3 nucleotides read TGTGCCAGCAGCCCTCTACTAGGGGATTCACCCCTCCACTTT. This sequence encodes CASSPLLGDSPLHF.

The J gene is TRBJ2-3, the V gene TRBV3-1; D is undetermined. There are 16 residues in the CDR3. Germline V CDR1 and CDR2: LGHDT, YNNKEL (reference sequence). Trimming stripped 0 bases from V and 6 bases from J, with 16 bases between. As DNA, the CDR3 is TGTGCCAGCAGCCAAGATCTAAGGCTCCCCAGGGATACGCAGTATTTT. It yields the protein CASSQDLRLPRDTQYF.

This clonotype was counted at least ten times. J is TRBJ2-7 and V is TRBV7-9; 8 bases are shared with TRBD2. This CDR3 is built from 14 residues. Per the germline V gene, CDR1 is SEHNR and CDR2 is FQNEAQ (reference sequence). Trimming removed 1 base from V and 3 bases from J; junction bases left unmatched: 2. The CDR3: CASSLVGGGYEQYF. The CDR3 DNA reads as TGTGCCAGCAGCTTAGTCGGGGGGGGCTACGAGCAGTACTTC.

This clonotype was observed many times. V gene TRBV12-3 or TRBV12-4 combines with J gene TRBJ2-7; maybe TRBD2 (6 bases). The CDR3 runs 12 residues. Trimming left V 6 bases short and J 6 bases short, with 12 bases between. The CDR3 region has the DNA TGTGCCAGCAGCCCCGGAGGGGCCGAGCAGTACTTC. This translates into CASSPGGAEQYF.

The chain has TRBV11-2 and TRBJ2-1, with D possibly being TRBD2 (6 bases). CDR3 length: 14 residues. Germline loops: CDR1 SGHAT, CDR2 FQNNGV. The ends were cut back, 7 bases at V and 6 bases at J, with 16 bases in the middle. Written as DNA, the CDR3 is TGTGCCAGCACAAGTCAAGCGGGCCCCAATGAGCAGTTCTTC. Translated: CASTSQAGPNEQFF.

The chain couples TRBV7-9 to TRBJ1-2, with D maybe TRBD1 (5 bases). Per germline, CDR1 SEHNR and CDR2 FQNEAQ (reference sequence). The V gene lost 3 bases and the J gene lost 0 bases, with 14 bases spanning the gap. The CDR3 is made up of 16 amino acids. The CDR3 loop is CASSLGRDLANYGYTF. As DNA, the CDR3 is TGTGCCAGCAGCTTGGGGCGGGACTTAGCTAACTATGGCTACACCTTC.

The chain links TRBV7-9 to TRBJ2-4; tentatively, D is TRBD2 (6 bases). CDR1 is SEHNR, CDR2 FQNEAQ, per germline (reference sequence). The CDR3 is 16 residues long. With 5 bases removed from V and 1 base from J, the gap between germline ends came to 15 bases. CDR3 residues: CASSIWDSGAKNIQYF. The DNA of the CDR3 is TGTGCCAGCAGCATCTGGGACTCCGGGGCCAAAAACATTCAGTACTTC.

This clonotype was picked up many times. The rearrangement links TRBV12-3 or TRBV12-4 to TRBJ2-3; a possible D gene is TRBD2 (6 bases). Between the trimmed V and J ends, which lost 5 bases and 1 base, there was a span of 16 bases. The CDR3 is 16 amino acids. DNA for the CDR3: TGTGCCAGCAGTACTGCTAGCGTCAGCCGCACAGATACGCAGTATTTT. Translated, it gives CASSTASVSRTDTQYF.

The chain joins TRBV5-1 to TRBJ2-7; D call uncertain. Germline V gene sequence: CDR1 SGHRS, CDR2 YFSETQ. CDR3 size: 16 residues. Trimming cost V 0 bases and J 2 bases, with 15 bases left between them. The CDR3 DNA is TGCGCCAGCAGCTTGGACAAGGACGCCCCGACCTACGAGCAGTACTTC. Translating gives CASSLDKDAPTYEQYF.

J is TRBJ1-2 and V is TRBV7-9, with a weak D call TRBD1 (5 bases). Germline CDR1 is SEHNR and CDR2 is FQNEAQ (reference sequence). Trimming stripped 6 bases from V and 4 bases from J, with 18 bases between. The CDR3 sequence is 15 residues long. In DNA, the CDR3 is TGTGCCAGCAGTTTAAATCCGGGACGGCGCTATGGCTACACCTTC. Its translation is CASSLNPGRRYGYTF.

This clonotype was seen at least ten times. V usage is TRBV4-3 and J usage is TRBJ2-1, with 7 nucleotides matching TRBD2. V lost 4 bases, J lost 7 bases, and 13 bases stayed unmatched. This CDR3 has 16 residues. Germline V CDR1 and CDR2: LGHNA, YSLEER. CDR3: CASSPRLADYGNEQFF. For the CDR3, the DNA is TGCGCCAGCAGCCCCCGACTAGCAGATTATGGAAATGAGCAGTTCTTC.